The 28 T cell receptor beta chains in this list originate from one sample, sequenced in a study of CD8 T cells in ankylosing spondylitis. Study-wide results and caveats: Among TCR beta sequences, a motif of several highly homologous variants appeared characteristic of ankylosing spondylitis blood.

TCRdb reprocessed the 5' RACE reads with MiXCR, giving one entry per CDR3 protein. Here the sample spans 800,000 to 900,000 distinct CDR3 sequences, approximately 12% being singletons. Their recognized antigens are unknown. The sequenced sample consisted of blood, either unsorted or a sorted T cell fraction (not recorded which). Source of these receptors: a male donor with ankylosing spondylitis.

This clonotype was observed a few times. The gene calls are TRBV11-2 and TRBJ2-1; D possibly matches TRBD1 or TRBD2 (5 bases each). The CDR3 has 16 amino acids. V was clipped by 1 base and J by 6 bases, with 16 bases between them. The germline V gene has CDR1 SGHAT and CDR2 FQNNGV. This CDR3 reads CASSLGDPSGFNEQFF. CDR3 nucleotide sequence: TGTGCCAGCAGCTTAGGGGACCCCTCCGGTTTCAATGAGCAGTTCTTC. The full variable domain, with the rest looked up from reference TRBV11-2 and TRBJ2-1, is EAGVAQSPRYKIIEKRQSVAFWCNPISGHATLYWYQQILGQGPKLLIQFQNNGVVDDSQLPKDRFSAERLKGVDSTLKIQPAKLEDSAVYLCASSLGDPSGFNEQFFGPGTRLTVL.

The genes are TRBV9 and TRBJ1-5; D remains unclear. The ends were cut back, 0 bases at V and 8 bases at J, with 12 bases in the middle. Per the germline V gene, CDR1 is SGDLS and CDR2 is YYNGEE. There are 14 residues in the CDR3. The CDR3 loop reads CASSVVGSEEPQHF. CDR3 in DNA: TGTGCCAGCAGCGTAGTAGGGTCAGAGGAGCCCCAGCATTTT.

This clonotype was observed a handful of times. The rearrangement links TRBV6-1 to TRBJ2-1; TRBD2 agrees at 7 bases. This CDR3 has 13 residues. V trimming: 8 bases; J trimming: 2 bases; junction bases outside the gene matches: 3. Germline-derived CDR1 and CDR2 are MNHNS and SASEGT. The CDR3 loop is CASASGPYNEQFF. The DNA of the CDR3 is TGTGCCAGCGCTAGCGGACCCTACAATGAGCAGTTCTTC.

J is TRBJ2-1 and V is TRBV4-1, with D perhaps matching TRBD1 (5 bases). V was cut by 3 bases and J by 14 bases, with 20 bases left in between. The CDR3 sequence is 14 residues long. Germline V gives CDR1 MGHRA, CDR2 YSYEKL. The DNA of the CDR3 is TGCGCCAGCAGCCATGTAGGGGATCCATTAGACAAGTTCTTC. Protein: CASSHVGDPLDKFF.

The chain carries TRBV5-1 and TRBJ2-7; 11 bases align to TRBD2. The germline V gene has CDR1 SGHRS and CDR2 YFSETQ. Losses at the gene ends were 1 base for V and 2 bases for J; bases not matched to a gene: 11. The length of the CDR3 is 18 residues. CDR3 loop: CASSLIAGGPSITYEQYF. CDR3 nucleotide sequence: TGCGCCAGCAGCTTGATAGCGGGAGGGCCCAGTATTACCTACGAGCAGTACTTC.

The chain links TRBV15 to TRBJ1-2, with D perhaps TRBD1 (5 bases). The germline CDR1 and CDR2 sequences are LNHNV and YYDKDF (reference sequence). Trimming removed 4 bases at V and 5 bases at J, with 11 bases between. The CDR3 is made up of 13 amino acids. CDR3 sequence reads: CATSTGRSYGYTF. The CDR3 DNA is TGTGCCACCAGCACGGGACGGTCTTATGGCTACACCTTC.

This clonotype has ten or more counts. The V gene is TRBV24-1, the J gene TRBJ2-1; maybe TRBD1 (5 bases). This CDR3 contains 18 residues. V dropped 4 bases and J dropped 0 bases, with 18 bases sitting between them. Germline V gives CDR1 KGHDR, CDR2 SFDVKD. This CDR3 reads CATSDRDRFISSYNEQFF. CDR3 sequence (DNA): TGTGCCACCAGTGACCGTGACAGATTTATTAGCTCCTACAATGAGCAGTTCTTC.

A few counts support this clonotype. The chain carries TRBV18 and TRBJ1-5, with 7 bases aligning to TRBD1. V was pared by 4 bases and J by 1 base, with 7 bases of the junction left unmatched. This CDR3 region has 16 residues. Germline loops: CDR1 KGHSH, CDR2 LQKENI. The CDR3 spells CASSRYTGESNQPQHF. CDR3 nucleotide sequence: TGTGCCAGCTCACGATATACAGGGGAAAGCAATCAGCCCCAGCATTTT. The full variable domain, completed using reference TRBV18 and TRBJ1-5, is NAGVMQNPRHLVRRRGQEARLRCSPMKGHSHVYWYRQLPEEGLKFMVYLQKENIIDESGMPKERFSAEFPKEGPSILRIQQVVRGDSAAYFCASSRYTGESNQPQHFGDGTRLSIL.

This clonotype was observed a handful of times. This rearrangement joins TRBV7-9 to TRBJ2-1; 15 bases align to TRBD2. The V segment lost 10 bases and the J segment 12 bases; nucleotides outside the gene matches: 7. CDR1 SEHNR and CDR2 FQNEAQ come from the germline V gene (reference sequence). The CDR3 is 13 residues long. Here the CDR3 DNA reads TGTGCCACCCCCTTGGGACTAGCGGGAGGGCAGTTCTTC. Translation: CATPLGLAGGQFF. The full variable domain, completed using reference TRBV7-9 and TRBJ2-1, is DTGVSQNPRHKITKRGQNVTFRCDPISEHNRLYWYRQTLGQGPEFLTYFQNEAQLEKSRLLSDRFSAERPKGSFSTLEIQRTEQGDSAMYLCATPLGLAGGQFFGPGTRLTVL.

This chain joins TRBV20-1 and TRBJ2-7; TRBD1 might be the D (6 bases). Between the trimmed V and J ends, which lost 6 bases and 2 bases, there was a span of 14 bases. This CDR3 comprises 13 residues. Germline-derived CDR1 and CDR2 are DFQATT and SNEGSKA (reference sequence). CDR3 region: CSATYRDPYEQYF. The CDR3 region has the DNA TGCAGTGCCACATACAGGGACCCCTACGAGCAGTACTTC.

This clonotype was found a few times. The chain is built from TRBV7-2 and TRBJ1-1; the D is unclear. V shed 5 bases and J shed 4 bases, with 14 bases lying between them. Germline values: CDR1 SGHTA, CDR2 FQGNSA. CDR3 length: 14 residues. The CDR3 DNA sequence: TGTGCCAGCAGCCCACTCGGGGTGATCACTGAAGCTTTCTTT. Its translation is CASSPLGVITEAFF.

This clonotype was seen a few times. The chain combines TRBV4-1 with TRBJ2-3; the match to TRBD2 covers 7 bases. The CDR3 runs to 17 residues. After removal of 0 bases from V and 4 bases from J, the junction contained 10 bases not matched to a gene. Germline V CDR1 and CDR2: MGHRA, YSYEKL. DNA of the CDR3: TGCGCCAGCAGCCAAGACATGGTAGCGGCGGGGGCAGATACGCAGTATTTT. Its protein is CASSQDMVAAGADTQYF.

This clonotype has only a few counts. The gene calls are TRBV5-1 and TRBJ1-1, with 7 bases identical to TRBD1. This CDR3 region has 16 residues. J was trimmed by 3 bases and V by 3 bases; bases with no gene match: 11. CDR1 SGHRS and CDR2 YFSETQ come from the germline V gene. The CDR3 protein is CASSSRQGGKHTEAFF. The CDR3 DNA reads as TGCGCCAGCAGCTCCAGACAGGGAGGTAAGCACACTGAAGCTTTCTTT.

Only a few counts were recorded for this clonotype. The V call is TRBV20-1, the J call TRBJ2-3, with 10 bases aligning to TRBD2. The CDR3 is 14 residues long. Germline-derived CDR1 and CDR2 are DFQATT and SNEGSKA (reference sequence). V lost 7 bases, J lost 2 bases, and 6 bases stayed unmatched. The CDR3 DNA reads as TGCAGTGTAACTAGCGGGATTAACACAGATACGCAGTATTTT. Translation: CSVTSGINTDTQYF.

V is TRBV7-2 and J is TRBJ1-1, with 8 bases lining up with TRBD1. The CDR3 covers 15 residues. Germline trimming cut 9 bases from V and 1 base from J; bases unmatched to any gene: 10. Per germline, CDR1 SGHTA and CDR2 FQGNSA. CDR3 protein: CARTNGQGKNTEAFF. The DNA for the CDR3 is TGTGCCAGAACGAATGGACAGGGAAAGAACACTGAAGCTTTCTTT.

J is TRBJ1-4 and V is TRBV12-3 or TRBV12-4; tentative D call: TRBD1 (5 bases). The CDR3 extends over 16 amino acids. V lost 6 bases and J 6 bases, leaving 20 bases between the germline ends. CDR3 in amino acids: CASRSGTEGGHEKLFF. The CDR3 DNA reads TGTGCCAGCAGATCGGGGACGGAAGGTGGACATGAAAAACTGTTTTTT.

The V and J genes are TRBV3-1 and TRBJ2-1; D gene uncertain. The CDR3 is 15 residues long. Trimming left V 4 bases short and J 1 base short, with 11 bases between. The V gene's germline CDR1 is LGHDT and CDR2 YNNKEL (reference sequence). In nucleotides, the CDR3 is TGTGCCAGCAGCCCGGACGCAAGATCCTACAATGAGCAGTTCTTC. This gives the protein CASSPDARSYNEQFF.

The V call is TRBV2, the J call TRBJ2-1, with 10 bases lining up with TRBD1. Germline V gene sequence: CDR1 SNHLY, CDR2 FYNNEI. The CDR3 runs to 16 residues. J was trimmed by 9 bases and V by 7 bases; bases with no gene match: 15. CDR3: CASIRSRTGGVGEQFF. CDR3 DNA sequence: TGTGCCAGCATCCGAAGCCGGACAGGGGGGGTTGGTGAGCAGTTCTTC.

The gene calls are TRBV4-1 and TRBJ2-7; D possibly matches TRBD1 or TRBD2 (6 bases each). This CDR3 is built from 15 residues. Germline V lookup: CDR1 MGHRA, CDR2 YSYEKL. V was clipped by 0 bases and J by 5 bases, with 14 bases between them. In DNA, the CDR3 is TGCGCCAGCAGCCAAGATGATTTGGGGGGCGACGAGCAGTACTTC. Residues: CASSQDDLGGDEQYF.

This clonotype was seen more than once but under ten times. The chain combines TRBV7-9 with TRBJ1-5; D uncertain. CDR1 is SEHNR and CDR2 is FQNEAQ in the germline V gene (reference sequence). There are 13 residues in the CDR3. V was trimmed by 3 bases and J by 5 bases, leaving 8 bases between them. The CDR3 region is CASSFGVHQPQHF. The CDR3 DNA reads TGTGCCAGCAGCTTTGGAGTGCATCAGCCCCAGCATTTT.

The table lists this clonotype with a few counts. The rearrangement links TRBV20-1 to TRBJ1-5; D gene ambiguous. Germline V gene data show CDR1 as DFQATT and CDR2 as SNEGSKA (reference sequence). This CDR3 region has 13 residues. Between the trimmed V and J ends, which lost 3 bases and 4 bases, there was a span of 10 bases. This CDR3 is CSARVALNQPQHF. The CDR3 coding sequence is TGCAGTGCTAGGGTCGCCTTAAATCAGCCCCAGCATTTT.

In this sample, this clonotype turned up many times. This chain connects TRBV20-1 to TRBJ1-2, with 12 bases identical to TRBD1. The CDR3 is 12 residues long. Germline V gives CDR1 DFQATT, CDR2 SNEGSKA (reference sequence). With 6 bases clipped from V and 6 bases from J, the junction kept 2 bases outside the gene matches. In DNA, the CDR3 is TGCAGTGCGGGACAGGGGGCCGATGGCTACACCTTC. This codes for CSAGQGADGYTF.

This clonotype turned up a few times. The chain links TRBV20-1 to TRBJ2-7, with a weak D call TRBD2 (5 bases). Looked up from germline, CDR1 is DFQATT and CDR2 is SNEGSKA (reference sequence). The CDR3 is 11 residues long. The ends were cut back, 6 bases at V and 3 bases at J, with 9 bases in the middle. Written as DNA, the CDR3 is TGCAGTGCGCTGAGGGTCTACGAGCAGTACTTC. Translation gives CSALRVYEQYF.

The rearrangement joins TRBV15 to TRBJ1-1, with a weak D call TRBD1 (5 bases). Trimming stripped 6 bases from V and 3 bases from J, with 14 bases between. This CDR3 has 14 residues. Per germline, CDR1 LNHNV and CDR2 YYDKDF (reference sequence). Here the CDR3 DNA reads TGTGCCACCAGGAGGAGGGGCAGGCACACTGAAGCTTTCTTT. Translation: CATRRRGRHTEAFF. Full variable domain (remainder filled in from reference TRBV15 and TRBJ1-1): DAMVIQNPRYQVTQFGKPVTLSCSQTLNHNVMYWYQQKSSQAPKLLFHYYDKDFNNEADTPDNFQSRRPNTSFCFLDIRSPGLGDTAMYLCATRRRGRHTEAFFGQGTRLTVV.

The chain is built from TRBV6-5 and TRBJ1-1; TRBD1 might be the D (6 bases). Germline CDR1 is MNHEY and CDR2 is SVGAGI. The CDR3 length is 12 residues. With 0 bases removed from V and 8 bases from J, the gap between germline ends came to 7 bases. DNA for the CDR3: TGTGCCAGCAGTTACTCCAGGGGAGAAGCTTTCTTT. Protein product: CASSYSRGEAFF.

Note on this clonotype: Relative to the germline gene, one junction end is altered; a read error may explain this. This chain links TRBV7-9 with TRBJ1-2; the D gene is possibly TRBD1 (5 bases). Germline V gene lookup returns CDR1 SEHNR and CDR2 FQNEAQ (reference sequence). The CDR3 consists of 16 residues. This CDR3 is CASSLRTGAPNYCYTF. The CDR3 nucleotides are TGTGCCAGCAGTCTCCGAACTGGGGCGCCTAACTATTGCTACACCTTC.

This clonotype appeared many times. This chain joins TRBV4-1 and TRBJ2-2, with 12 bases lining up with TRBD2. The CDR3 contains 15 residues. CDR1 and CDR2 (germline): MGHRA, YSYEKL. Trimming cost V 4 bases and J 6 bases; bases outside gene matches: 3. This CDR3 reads CASSPGLAGAGELFF. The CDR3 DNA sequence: TGCGCCAGCAGCCCGGGACTAGCGGGTGCCGGGGAGCTGTTTTTT.

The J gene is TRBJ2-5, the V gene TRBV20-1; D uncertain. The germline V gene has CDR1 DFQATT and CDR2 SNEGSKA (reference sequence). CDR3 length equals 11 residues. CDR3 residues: CRPTNLETQYF. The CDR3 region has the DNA TGCCGTCCTACAAATCTCGAGACCCAGTACTTC.